These 30 T cell receptor beta chains originate from one sample sequenced in a study of blood T cell repertoires in COVID-19. Only in-frame clones appear in the TCRdb table, and some are missing; sequencing was by immunoSEQ multiplex PCR. Of 150,000 to 200,000 clones detected, roughly nine tenths appear once; the ten largest clones hold 2% to 2.5%. Input material: peripheral blood. All receptors derive from a man in his 70s with active or convalescent COVID-19.

The chain couples TRBV6-5 to TRBJ1-2, with 8 bases fitting TRBD1. Looked up from germline, CDR1 is MNHEY and CDR2 is SVGAGI. J gave up 6 bases and V 6 bases, and 6 bases lay outside the gene matches. The CDR3 has 13 residues. CDR3 amino acids: CASRTQGGNGYTF. In nucleotides, the CDR3 is TGTGCCAGCAGGACACAGGGGGGAAATGGCTACACCTTC.

The chain carries TRBV6-2 or TRBV6-3 and TRBJ1-5; D is possibly TRBD1 (6 bases). V lost 6 bases and J lost 2, with 14 bases in between. The germline gives CDR1 MNHEY, CDR2 SVGEGT. CDR3 size: 15 residues. CDR3 region: CASSIPWTGNQPQHF. The DNA of the CDR3 is TGTGCCAGCAGCATACCGTGGACAGGCAATCAGCCCCAGCATTTT.

The V and J genes are TRBV15 and TRBJ2-3; 7 bases are a match to TRBD2. The CDR3 has 16 amino acids. Germline-derived CDR1 and CDR2 are LNHNV and YYDKDF (reference sequence). J gave up 4 bases and V 5 bases, and 12 bases lay outside the gene matches. In nucleotides, the CDR3 is TGTGCCACCAGCCTCAGTGGGGGGGTAAGTCCAGATACGCAGTATTTT. Amino acids: CATSLSGGVSPDTQYF.

The chain joins TRBV7-2 to TRBJ1-4; the match to TRBD1 covers 7 bases. Trimming at V came to 2 bases and at J to 6 bases, leaving 3 bases not matched to a gene. The CDR3 length is 14 residues. From germline, CDR1 is SGHTA and CDR2 FQGNSA. Written as DNA, the CDR3 is TGTGCCAGCAGCTTAAACAGGGGTGATGAAAAACTGTTTTTT. Its translation is CASSLNRGDEKLFF.

V usage is TRBV5-4 and J usage is TRBJ2-2; D perhaps matches TRBD2 (7 bases). Germline loops: CDR1 SGHNT, CDR2 YYREEE (reference sequence). V gave up 4 bases and J gave up 6 bases, with 13 bases separating them. The CDR3 is 14 residues long. Written as DNA, the CDR3 is TGTGCCAGCAGCACGTACGGGGGGCCCGGGGAGCTGTTTTTT. Its protein is CASSTYGGPGELFF.

The CDR3 bases are TGTGCCAGCTCCGCCTCCTTAGCGGGAGGCACAGATACGCAGTATTTT. It specifies CASSASLAGGTDTQYF. The V gene is TRBV3-1 (or the pseudogene TRBV3-2), the J gene TRBJ2-3; 9 bases fit TRBD2. From germline, CDR1 is LGHDT and CDR2 YNNKEL (reference sequence). V gave up 8 bases and J gave up 1 base; unmatched junction bases: 10. The CDR3 has 16 amino acids.

The J gene is TRBJ2-7, the V gene TRBV7-8; 7 bases map to TRBD2. CDR1 SGHVS and CDR2 FQNEAQ come from the germline V gene. J was trimmed by 3 bases and V by 5 bases; bases with no gene match: 1. This CDR3 has 12 amino acids. This CDR3 reads CASSPSGYEQYF. The CDR3 coding sequence is TGTGCCAGCAGCCCTAGCGGCTACGAGCAGTACTTC.

V and J are TRBV3-1 (or the pseudogene TRBV3-2) and TRBJ1-4; no reliable D call. The CDR3 has 16 amino acids. V was trimmed by 0 bases and J by 4 bases, leaving 12 bases between them. CDR1 LGHDT and CDR2 YNNKEL come from the germline V gene (reference sequence). CDR3 amino acids: CASSQELVAGNEKLFF. CDR3 DNA: TGTGCCAGCAGCCAAGAGTTGGTGGCGGGTAATGAAAAACTGTTTTTT.

This clone was found once. This chain links TRBV28 with TRBJ1-5; 7 bases fit TRBD1. The CDR3 spans 15 residues. CDR1 and CDR2 (germline): MDHEN, SYDVKM. J gave up 0 bases and V 6 bases, and 5 bases lay outside the gene matches. The CDR3 nucleotides read TGTGCCAGCAGGCCCGGGACAGTTAGCAATCAGCCCCAGCATTTT. This sequence encodes CASRPGTVSNQPQHF.

The chain uses TRBV5-1 and TRBJ2-7; 13 positions match TRBD2. Germline V gene sequence: CDR1 SGHRS, CDR2 YFSETQ. Losses at the gene ends were 4 bases for V and 6 bases for J; bases not matched to a gene: 10. This CDR3 is 16 amino acids long. Written as DNA, the CDR3 is TGCGCCAGCAGCCCCCCCGGACTAGCGGGAGTGGGCGAGCAGTACTTC. It encodes CASSPPGLAGVGEQYF.

The chain uses TRBV5-1 and TRBJ2-5; D possibly corresponds to TRBD2 (5 bases). This CDR3 is 14 amino acids long. The germline V gene encodes CDR1 SGHRS and CDR2 YFSETQ. V was pared by 1 base and J by 3 bases, with 10 bases between. The CDR3 DNA sequence: TGCGCCAGCAGCTTGTTTTACGGGGAAGAGACCCAGTACTTC. Translating gives CASSLFYGEETQYF.

The J gene is TRBJ2-5, the V gene TRBV20-1; 9 bases align to TRBD2. The CDR3 sequence is 11 residues long. The germline V gene encodes CDR1 DFQATT and CDR2 SNEGSKA (reference sequence). The V gene end was trimmed by 7 bases and the J gene end by 3 bases; junction bases not matched to a gene: 0. This CDR3 is CSVAGEETQYF. The CDR3 DNA is TGCAGTGTAGCGGGGGAAGAGACCCAGTACTTC.

The chain uses TRBV6-1 and TRBJ1-1, with D unresolved. The CDR3 length is 17 residues. Germline values: CDR1 MNHNS, CDR2 SASEGT. Trimming pared 3 bases from V and 0 bases from J, leaving 17 bases between. DNA of the CDR3: TGTGCCAGCAGTGAGGGGTCAGGCCGGAGGTTGAACACTGAAGCTTTCTTT. Amino acids: CASSEGSGRRLNTEAFF.

This chain links TRBV9 with TRBJ2-3; TRBD2 aligns across 12 bases. This CDR3 contains 15 residues. V shed 3 bases, J shed 7 bases, and the junction held 6 bases outside the gene matches. The V gene's germline CDR1 is SGDLS and CDR2 YYNGEE. The CDR3 nucleotides are TGTGCCAGCAGCGCAGCGGGACTAGCGGGTTATACGCAGTATTTT. Translated, it gives CASSAAGLAGYTQYF.

This sequence joins TRBV2 and TRBJ2-1; TRBD2 might be the D (7 bases). Trimming shortened V by 4 bases and J by 4 bases, and 11 bases separated the two germline ends. The CDR3 runs to 14 residues. Germline V gene lookup returns CDR1 SNHLY and CDR2 FYNNEI. The CDR3 nucleotides are TGTGCCAGCAGTGGGGGGGGCGGTTACAATGAGCAGTTCTTC. Protein sequence: CASSGGGGYNEQFF. The full variable domain, with the rest looked up from reference TRBV2 and TRBJ2-1, is EPEVTQTPSHQVTQMGQEVILRCVPISNHLYFYWYRQILGQKVEFLVSFYNNEISEKSEIFDDQFSVERPDGSNFTLKIRSTKLEDSAMYFCASSGGGGYNEQFFGPGTRLTVL.

The gene calls are TRBV7-2 and TRBJ2-7; 7 nucleotides line up with TRBD1. V gave up 3 bases and J gave up 0 bases; unmatched junction bases: 8. Germline-derived CDR1 and CDR2 are SGHTA and FQGNSA. This CDR3 has 16 amino acids. The chain's CDR3 is CASSFSGTASSYEQYF. CDR3 sequence (DNA): TGTGCCAGCAGCTTCTCCGGGACAGCGAGCTCCTACGAGCAGTACTTC.

DNA for the CDR3: TGTGCCAGCAGCCGCAGGACAGGGAACCAAGAGACCCAGTACTTC. It yields the protein CASSRRTGNQETQYF. The chain links TRBV14 to TRBJ2-5; 8 nucleotides line up with TRBD1. The CDR3 has 15 residues. The germline CDR1 and CDR2 sequences are SGHDN and FVKESK. Unmatched junction bases numbered 4, after V lost 4 bases and J lost 0 bases.

In this sample, this clone turned up once. V and J are TRBV28 and TRBJ2-1; TRBD2 aligns across 8 bases. This CDR3 is 15 amino acids long. Germline V gene data show CDR1 as MDHEN and CDR2 as SYDVKM. J lost 5 bases, V lost 3 bases, and 6 bases had no gene match. CDR3 in amino acids: CASSFISGIDNEQFF. The CDR3 DNA follows: TGTGCCAGCAGTTTTATTAGCGGGATTGACAATGAGCAGTTCTTC.

The chain recombines TRBV19 with TRBJ1-1; D not resolved. The CDR3 has 14 amino acids. V lost 6 bases to trimming and J lost 4 bases, with 15 bases between them. CDR1 is LNHDA and CDR2 is SQIVND in the germline V gene (reference sequence). In DNA, the CDR3 is TGTGCCAGTAGCCAACTCCCTCGGGGCACTGAAGCTTTCTTT. Translation gives CASSQLPRGTEAFF.

The chain carries TRBV6-5 and TRBJ2-3, with D possibly TRBD1 on 6 matching bases. There are 14 residues in the CDR3. The V end was cut by 6 bases, the J end by 0 bases, with 10 bases between. Germline CDR1 MNHEY, CDR2 SVGAGI. The CDR3 DNA follows: TGTGCCAGCAGCCGGGACATGAGCACAGATACGCAGTATTTT. Its translation: CASSRDMSTDTQYF.

This chain uses TRBV6-1 with TRBJ1-2; 7 bases line up with TRBD1. V was pared by 4 bases and J by 4 bases, with 12 bases of the junction left unmatched. This CDR3 has 16 residues. CDR1 and CDR2 (germline): MNHNS, SASEGT. CDR3 DNA: TGTGCCAGCAGTGTTTTCTCGGCAGGGGGGATCTATGGCTACACCTTC. This sequence encodes CASSVFSAGGIYGYTF.

This chain links TRBV7-2 with TRBJ2-5; a weak D match, TRBD2 (7 bases). CDR1 is SGHTA, CDR2 FQGNSA, per germline. The CDR3 totals 15 residues. V was cut by 5 bases and J by 3 bases, with 16 bases left in between. CDR3 protein: CASSQGGGAEETQYF. CDR3 nucleotides: TGTGCCAGCAGCCAAGGCGGGGGCGCGGAAGAGACCCAGTACTTC.

The chain recombines TRBV6-1 with TRBJ2-5, with a weak D call TRBD1 (6 bases). The CDR3 is 15 amino acids. CDR1 is MNHNS and CDR2 is SASEGT in the germline V gene. V was shortened by 3 bases and J by 5 bases, with 16 bases between the two germline ends. Here the CDR3 DNA reads TGTGCCAGCAGTGACACTACAGGGTTTTTGGAGACCCAGTACTTC. Translation: CASSDTTGFLETQYF.

The V gene is TRBV5-1, the J gene TRBJ2-1, with D possibly being TRBD1 (6 bases). The V gene's germline CDR1 is SGHRS and CDR2 YFSETQ. CDR3 length: 15 amino acids. Trimming cost V 5 bases and J 3 bases, with 15 bases left between them. This CDR3 is CASSQGQGFYNEQFF. In DNA, the CDR3 is TGCGCCAGCAGTCAGGGACAAGGCTTCTACAATGAGCAGTTCTTC. The whole variable domain, remainder taken from reference TRBV5-1 and TRBJ2-1, is KAGVTQTPRYLIKTRGQQVTLSCSPISGHRSVSWYQQTPGQGLQFLFEYFSETQRNKGNFPGRFSGRQFSNSRSEMNVSTLELGDSALYLCASSQGQGFYNEQFFGPGTRLTVL.

This clone came up once. The chain combines TRBV7-9 with TRBJ2-4, with 8 bases that match TRBD2. The germline V gene encodes CDR1 SEHNR and CDR2 FQNEAQ (reference sequence). With 5 bases clipped from V and 1 base from J, the junction kept 7 bases outside the gene matches. CDR3 length equals 16 residues. CDR3 amino acids: CASSPRLASAKNIQYF. In DNA, the CDR3 is TGTGCCAGCAGCCCGCGACTAGCGTCCGCCAAAAACATTCAGTACTTC.

This chain links TRBV6-5 with TRBJ2-1; TRBD1 is a possible D gene (6 bases). V was cut by 9 bases and J by 7 bases, with 19 bases left in between. Germline V gene sequence: CDR1 MNHEY, CDR2 SVGAGI. The CDR3 consists of 14 residues. CDR3 residues: CASKGTGLTNEQFF. The DNA of the CDR3 is TGTGCCAGTAAGGGAACAGGGTTGACAAATGAGCAGTTCTTC.

This chain joins TRBV19 and TRBJ1-2; 10 bases agree with TRBD1. From germline, CDR1 is LNHDA and CDR2 SQIVND (reference sequence). Losses at the gene ends were 3 bases for V and 3 bases for J; bases not matched to a gene: 10. CDR3 length equals 17 residues. The CDR3 loop is CASSIRITGTGDYGYTF. DNA of the CDR3: TGTGCCAGTAGTATTCGAATCACCGGGACAGGGGACTATGGCTACACCTTC. The whole variable domain, filled in from reference TRBV19 and TRBJ1-2, reads DGGITQSPKYLFRKEGQNVTLSCEQNLNHDAMYWYRQDPGQGLRLIYYSQIVNDFQKGDIAEGYSVSREKKESFPLTVTSAQKNPTAFYLCASSIRITGTGDYGYTFGSGTRLTVV.

This clone appeared a single time. The V and J genes are TRBV2 and TRBJ2-1; 7 bases fit TRBD2. From germline, CDR1 is SNHLY and CDR2 FYNNEI. There are 14 residues in the CDR3. The DNA of the CDR3 is TGTGCGGGAGGGCTAGCGCTTTATGGTAATGAGCAGTTCTTC. It encodes CAGGLALYGNEQFF.

This clone was detected only a few times. The chain links TRBV19 to TRBJ1-4; maybe TRBD1 (6 bases). The CDR3 consists of 15 residues. Trimming stripped 5 bases from V and 8 bases from J, with 18 bases between. Germline V gene lookup returns CDR1 LNHDA and CDR2 SQIVND (reference sequence). CDR3 bases: TGTGCCAGTAGTCCGACAGGACTTCCGCGGGAAAAACTGTTTTTT. Translation gives CASSPTGLPREKLFF.

The rearrangement links TRBV2 to TRBJ1-3, with D maybe TRBD1 (5 bases). Per germline, CDR1 SNHLY and CDR2 FYNNEI. V lost 1 base, J lost 6 bases, and 7 bases lay in between. This CDR3 contains 13 residues. CDR3: CASSEEQANTIYF. DNA of the CDR3: TGTGCCAGCAGTGAAGAACAGGCAAACACCATATATTTT.